This T cell receptor beta chain was recorded in a study of shared clonotypes between healthy human individuals. General study findings and limits: Sharing across four donors was highest in naive CD4 (around 5%) and lowest in memory CD8 (about 0.4%). A generally larger estimated richness was seen in naive subsets than in memory subsets. Depth was large, yet rarefaction showed that sorted-subset sequencing was incomplete. All-four-donor shared clonotypes had higher generation probabilities than non-shared clonotypes did.

As regards this clone: The antigen is unknown. The identical CDR3 is also encoded by other nucleotide sequences in the sample.

The data were produced by immunoSEQ multiplex PCR, yet TCRdb's version contains in-frame clones alone and is incomplete. The data contain over a million clones, just under 99% of them singletons. The germline CDR1 and CDR2 sequences are SGDLS and YYNGEE. CDR3 size: 14 residues. The V and J ends lost 0 bases and 0 bases respectively, with 6 bases between them. The specimen was naive CD4+ T cells sorted from blood. Stated subset: CD45RA+ positively selected. The TCR sequence derives from a young man in good health. V usage is TRBV9 and J usage is TRBJ1-1; D uncertain. CDR3 nucleotides: TGTGCCAGCAGCGTAGGCGGGATGAACACTGAAGCTTTCTTT. Amino acid sequence: CASSVGGMNTEAFF.